Detailed here is one T cell receptor (beta chain). The table lists this clonotype with a few counts. The specificity of this receptor is unknown. The record has no base qualities; no much larger clone is one base away. The data are from a study of blood T cells in healthy people across ages (dated by TCRdb to the mid-2010s). Regarding the research as a whole: In model experiments, template switching captured roughly one uniquely barcoded TCR beta cDNA molecule for every two T cells. Using the same blood draw, the study looked at two additional independent replicas of 1 million unique cDNA reads for two donors, one aged 18 to 29 and the other aged 80 or older. To track age-related changes in TCR beta repertoire diversity, the study relied on deep sequencing normalized with unique cDNA molecular identifiers. To avoid experimental bias, donors of different ages were randomly spread across the sequencing lanes. Donors were grouped into four age groups: young (average approximately 16 years), middle-aged (over 35), aged (approximately 58) and long-lived (approximately 81).

Overall results and qualifications from the work: Because donor CMV infection status was unknown, age-related changes in expanded clonotypes were potentially confounded. Observed TCR beta diversity per million T cells fell roughly linearly with age, and a significant reduction was already apparent by age around 44. Compared with the aged group, the long-lived group had more naive CD4+ T cells, fewer expanded clones and increased TCR diversity, suggesting age selection. Estimates of total diversity from one million sequenced T cells were regarded as lower bounds and underestimates. Because profiling used bulk unsorted PBMCs, naive and antigen-experienced compartments could not be compared conclusively. A strong correlation was found between observed TCR beta diversity and the percentage of naive T cells measured by flow cytometry.

Relative to germline, V is missing 4 bases and J is missing 2 bases, with 2 bases of the junction outside any gene match. Counted from cysteine to phenylalanine, this CDR3 has 14 amino acids. CDR3 DNA only is kept here, 42 bases in frame from base 1. Sequences SQVTM (CDR1) and ANQGSEA (CDR2) are obtained from the germline V gene. Library creation used 5' RACE. TCRdb records Illumina HiSeq 2500 as the sequencer. A second about 7 to 12 cycle PCR used a sample-barcoded 5' primer and a J-beta primer mix. Each TCR beta cDNA molecule received a unique molecular identifier from a template-switch 5' adaptor carrying 12 random nucleotides. Each sample yielded at least 3 million CDR3-containing paired-end reads. First-strand cDNA synthesis was performed from all RNA using the Mint cDNA synthesis kit, with priming by a TRBC-specific oligonucleotide. Following uracil-DNA glycosylase treatment, a first 18-cycle PCR with universal primers M1SS and BC2_uni_R was performed on all cDNA. In the source study's methods: Each sample was normalized by randomly selecting 1 million high-quality reads, each carrying a distinct molecular identifier. Reads with shared molecular identifiers were discarded instead of being binned into consensus sequences. MiTCR, run with a Q25 quality threshold and the strictest error-elimination algorithm, handled CDR3 identification, clonotype clustering and error correction. A nonparametric unseen species model with Euler transformation was used to estimate a lower bound on total TCR beta diversity. The raw public reads went through TCRdb reprocessing: fastp at Q25, MiXCR clone calling, in-frame beta chains kept. Rows are combined by CDR3 protein, so each entry shows the most common genes and DNA. TCRdb assigned the V and J calls; the authors' analysis was not used. This sample lists about 1.5 million distinct CDR3 sequences; roughly 43% were detected once. About 3.8% of the sample rests with the top ten.

Systemically healthy Caucasian individuals from Russia, some 38 in total and aged about 6 to 90 years, were included as donors. Each donor gave 8 to 10 milliliters of peripheral blood, drawn into EDTA-treated Vacutainer tubes. Ficoll-Paque density-gradient centrifugation was used to isolate PBMCs, with at least 6.5 million per sample. Total RNA was extracted from PBMCs with Trizol reagent, with at least 5.5 micrograms obtained per sample. For every donor, an aliquot of PBMCs went through flow cytometry to measure the percentages of naive CD45RAhigh/CD27high T cells. This clonotype was sampled from a young woman in good health. This sequence uses TRBV29-1 and TRBJ2-2, with 9 middle bases fitting TRBD2. What was sequenced was blood. The CDR3 region has the sequence CSVVLAGNTGELFF. The nucleotides read TGCAGCGTTGTCCTAGCGGGAAACACCGGGGAGCTGTTTTTT.